Each of the 22 T cell receptor beta chains below was sequenced from the same sample in a study of blood T cell repertoires in COVID-19. The table came from immunoSEQ multiplex PCR; TCRdb's copy has only in-frame clones and leaves some out. The table records 99,000 or so clones, around 86% of them present only once. Sequences were obtained from peripheral blood. These receptors all stem from a man at least 80 years old with acute or convalescent COVID-19.

This chain links TRBV5-8 with TRBJ2-1, with 14 nucleotides matching TRBD2. After removal of 4 bases from V and 6 bases from J, the junction contained 6 bases not matched to a gene. The CDR3 totals 16 residues. Looked up from germline, CDR1 is SGHTS and CDR2 is YDEGEE. CDR3 region: CASSRLGLAGANEQFF. The CDR3 DNA is TGTGCCAGCAGCAGATTGGGACTAGCGGGAGCCAATGAGCAGTTCTTC.

The sample holds a few counts of this clone. The chain links TRBV18 to TRBJ1-3; 8 bases are a match to TRBD1. The V gene's germline CDR1 is KGHSH and CDR2 LQKENI. The V segment lost 5 bases and the J segment 4 bases; nucleotides outside the gene matches: 7. CDR3 length: 15 amino acids. CDR3 in DNA: TGTGCCAGCTCAGCGGGGACAGGTTCGGGAAACACCATATATTTT. This codes for CASSAGTGSGNTIYF.

The chain employs TRBV15 and TRBJ2-3, with TRBD2 identical over 11 bases. The V segment lost 3 bases and the J segment 4 bases; nucleotides outside the gene matches: 3. The CDR3 consists of 15 residues. Germline V lookup: CDR1 LNHNV, CDR2 YYDKDF (reference sequence). Written as DNA, the CDR3 is TGTGCCACCAGCAGTGGGACTAGCGGAGCAGATACGCAGTATTTT. Amino acids: CATSSGTSGADTQYF.

There are a few counts of this clone. The chain carries TRBV6-1 and TRBJ1-4; no clear D gene. V was cut by 0 bases and J by 11 bases, with 16 bases left in between. The germline gives CDR1 MNHNS, CDR2 SASEGT. CDR3 length: 15 amino acids. In DNA, the CDR3 is TGTGCCAGCAGTGAAGCGCGGGTTAACGTCCAGAAACTGTTTTTT. Encoded protein: CASSEARVNVQKLFF.

J is TRBJ1-5 and V is TRBV19, with TRBD1 as a possible D gene (6 bases). From germline, CDR1 is LNHDA and CDR2 SQIVND (reference sequence). The CDR3 loop spans 13 amino acids. Deletions cut 4 bases from V and 8 bases from J, with 12 bases between. Here the CDR3 DNA reads TGTGCCAGTAGTAGTACAGGGAGGGAGCCCCAGCATTTT. This encodes CASSSTGREPQHF.

This chain joins TRBV7-9 and TRBJ1-4, with 7 nucleotides matching TRBD1. Germline lookup yields CDR1 SEHNR and CDR2 FQNEAQ (reference sequence). The CDR3 extends over 15 amino acids. V lost 6 bases, J lost 7 bases, and 11 bases stayed unmatched. CDR3 loop: CASRKGAGGFEKLFF. CDR3 nucleotide sequence: TGTGCCAGCAGAAAGGGGGCAGGGGGATTTGAAAAACTGTTTTTT. The full variable domain, completed using reference TRBV7-9 and TRBJ1-4, is DTGVSQNPRHKITKRGQNVTFRCDPISEHNRLYWYRQTLGQGPEFLTYFQNEAQLEKSRLLSDRFSAERPKGSFSTLEIQRTEQGDSAMYLCASRKGAGGFEKLFFGSGTQLSVL.

The rearrangement uses TRBV6-5 and TRBJ2-3, with unresolved D. CDR1 is MNHEY, CDR2 SVGAGI, per germline. This CDR3 comprises 13 residues. Deletions cut 6 bases from V and 2 bases from J, with 9 bases between. Written as DNA, the CDR3 is TGTGCCAGCAGGGCCAGGCTCACAGATACGCAGTATTTT. Translating gives CASRARLTDTQYF.

This chain connects TRBV7-8 to TRBJ2-1, with TRBD2 identical over 9 bases. The junction had 21 bases not matched to a gene; V was cut back by 3 bases and J by 0 bases. The CDR3 has 22 amino acids. In germline, CDR1 is SGHVS, CDR2 FQNEAQ. CDR3 in DNA: TGTGCCAGCAGCTTGAGCAGCGGGAGGACCTTGAGGGGGCCGAGCTCCTACAATGAGCAGTTCTTC. Translated: CASSLSSGRTLRGPSSYNEQFF.

The V call is TRBV7-2, the J call TRBJ2-3, with 13 bases aligning to TRBD2. With 3 bases clipped from V and 7 bases from J, the junction kept 7 bases outside the gene matches. The length of the CDR3 is 16 residues. The germline V gene has CDR1 SGHTA and CDR2 FQGNSA. This chain's CDR3 is CASSFAGTSGINTQYF. The CDR3 nucleotides read TGTGCCAGCAGCTTCGCCGGGACTAGCGGGATTAATACGCAGTATTTT.

The V and J genes are TRBV3-1 (or the pseudogene TRBV3-2) and TRBJ1-1, with 8 bases identical to TRBD1. CDR1 is LGHDT and CDR2 is YNNKEL in the germline V gene (reference sequence). The CDR3 sequence is 15 residues long. V was pared by 2 bases and J by 2 bases, with 4 bases of the junction left unmatched. CDR3 DNA sequence: TGTGCCAGCAGCCAATACAGGGGGAGAAACACTGAAGCTTTCTTT. Translating it yields CASSQYRGRNTEAFF.

This chain links TRBV28 with TRBJ2-5; D is perhaps TRBD1 (6 bases). Germline CDR1 reads MDHEN; CDR2 reads SYDVKM. V lost 7 bases, J lost 7 bases, and 19 bases lay in between. This CDR3 region has 14 residues. The CDR3 DNA reads TGTGCCAGCATTGGACAGTTATCCTTGGGGACCCAGTACTTC. This sequence encodes CASIGQLSLGTQYF.

V gene TRBV28 combines with J gene TRBJ2-1, with D perhaps matching TRBD1 (5 bases). The CDR3 sequence is 15 residues long. The V end was cut by 5 bases, the J end by 3 bases, with 14 bases between. CDR1 and CDR2 from the germline V gene are MDHEN and SYDVKM. This CDR3 reads CASSLQAKDYNEQFF. CDR3 DNA sequence: TGTGCCAGCAGTCTACAGGCAAAGGACTACAATGAGCAGTTCTTC.

This clone was found many times. The CDR3 spells CASSLVVSAGAFF. CDR3 nucleotide sequence: TGTGCCAGCAGCTTAGTAGTCTCCGCAGGGGCTTTCTTT. V gene TRBV7-2 combines with J gene TRBJ1-1; D may be TRBD1 (5 bases). Trimming took off 1 base at V and 11 bases at J, with 14 bases between the two ends. CDR3 length: 13 residues. CDR1 is SGHTA and CDR2 is FQGNSA in the germline V gene.

This rearrangement joins TRBV29-1 to TRBJ1-4; TRBD1 matches at 7 bases. This CDR3 has 15 residues. The trim removed 7 bases at V and 0 bases at J, leaving 8 bases unmatched. In germline, CDR1 is SQVTM, CDR2 ANQGSEA. This CDR3 reads CSALGTAATNEKLFF. The DNA of the CDR3 is TGCAGCGCCCTTGGGACAGCCGCAACTAATGAAAAACTGTTTTTT.

V and J are TRBV30 and TRBJ2-7, with TRBD2 matching 10 bases. The V gene end was trimmed by 5 bases and the J gene end by 7 bases; junction bases not matched to a gene: 8. CDR3 length: 13 amino acids. Germline V gene sequence: CDR1 GTSNPN, CDR2 SVGIG (reference sequence). CDR3 protein: CAWAIIAGGEQYF. The CDR3 nucleotides are TGTGCCTGGGCGATTATAGCGGGAGGAGAGCAGTACTTC.

The J gene is TRBJ1-2, the V gene TRBV20-1; 7 bases fit TRBD1. J was trimmed by 8 bases and V by 5 bases; bases with no gene match: 5. The CDR3 is 11 amino acids. The V gene's germline CDR1 is DFQATT and CDR2 SNEGSKA (reference sequence). The CDR3 protein is CSAHDREGYTF. In nucleotides, the CDR3 is TGCAGTGCTCACGACAGGGAGGGCTACACCTTC.

V and J are TRBV19 and TRBJ2-6, with D tentatively TRBD2 (5 bases). This CDR3 has 17 residues. V was shortened by 7 bases and J by 0 bases, with 16 bases between the two germline ends. The germline V gene has CDR1 LNHDA and CDR2 SQIVND (reference sequence). The CDR3 region has the DNA TGTGCCAGTATCCCCACAGCGAGGGTCTCTGGGGCCAACGTCCTGACTTTC. This translates into CASIPTARVSGANVLTF.

The rearrangement joins TRBV5-1 to TRBJ2-1; TRBD2 matches at 12 bases. In germline, CDR1 is SGHRS, CDR2 YFSETQ. This CDR3 comprises 15 residues. The V gene end was trimmed by 0 bases and the J gene end by 7 bases; junction bases not matched to a gene: 2. CDR3 nucleotides: TGCGCCAGCAGCTTGGAAACTAGCGGGAGGAATGAGCAGTTCTTC. As protein: CASSLETSGRNEQFF. The full variable domain, with the rest looked up from reference TRBV5-1 and TRBJ2-1, is KAGVTQTPRYLIKTRGQQVTLSCSPISGHRSVSWYQQTPGQGLQFLFEYFSETQRNKGNFPGRFSGRQFSNSRSEMNVSTLELGDSALYLCASSLETSGRNEQFFGPGTRLTVL.

This clone appeared once. V is TRBV11-2 and J is TRBJ1-6; D is perhaps TRBD1 (6 bases). V lost 4 bases and J lost 10, with 14 bases in between. Looked up from germline, CDR1 is SGHAT and CDR2 is FQNNGV. The CDR3 has 14 residues. CDR3 sequence: CASSSLTGTSPLHF. In DNA, the CDR3 is TGTGCCAGCAGCTCCTTAACAGGGACGTCACCCCTCCACTTT.

The chain is built from TRBV3-1 (or the pseudogene TRBV3-2) and TRBJ2-1; 10 positions match TRBD2. V dropped 6 bases and J dropped 0; count of bases not matched to a gene: 8. The CDR3 extends over 17 amino acids. From germline, CDR1 is LGHDT and CDR2 YNNKEL (reference sequence). This CDR3 is CASRSYASGSSYNEQFF. CDR3 nucleotide sequence: TGTGCCAGCAGGTCTTACGCTAGCGGGAGCTCCTACAATGAGCAGTTCTTC.

The chain recombines TRBV28 with TRBJ2-1; TRBD2 aligns across 7 bases. With V trimmed by 6 bases and J by 0 bases, 5 bases remained unmatched. In germline, CDR1 is MDHEN, CDR2 SYDVKM. The CDR3 loop spans 15 amino acids. CDR3 sequence (DNA): TGTGCCAGCAGCGATAGCGGGCGCTCCTACAATGAGCAGTTCTTC. As protein: CASSDSGRSYNEQFF.

This chain uses TRBV2 with TRBJ1-6; 7 bases align to TRBD1. CDR1 SNHLY and CDR2 FYNNEI come from the germline V gene. V lost 7 bases, J lost 10 bases, and 10 bases stayed unmatched. The CDR3 spans 14 residues. The CDR3 DNA is TGTGCCAGCACTACGCAGGGGGTCCGGTCACCCCTCCACTTT. Protein: CASTTQGVRSPLHF.